What follows describes a single T cell receptor (beta chain). The target antigen is unknown. The record originates from a study of T cell responses to AZD1222 COVID-19 vaccine. Findings and limits, study-wide: Clonal diversity may have been underestimated, and the donors were mostly white British, with more females than males. Vaccine-associated CD4 TCRs spanned spike, dominant at 160-218 and 743-854. In all cases, repertoires were sampled only after the peak T cell response.

V was trimmed by 4 bases and J by 5 bases, leaving 9 bases between them. The length of the CDR3 is 13 residues. CDR1 and CDR2 (germline): LGHNA, YSLEER. Here immunoSEQ multiplex PCR was the method, and the copy in TCRdb shows in-frame clones only, minus some. The sample gives 250,000 to 300,000 clones, 90% to 95% of which show up once; less than 0.6% is in the top ten. The clonotype originates from an adult who received the AZD1222 COVID-19 vaccine. This sequence joins TRBV4-3 and TRBJ2-1; D unresolved. The source material was peripheral blood, sampled 28 days after the second AZD1222 dose. The DNA for the CDR3 is TGCGCCAGCAGCCGCGGAGCCGACAATGAGCAGTTCTTC. Its translation: CASSRGADNEQFF.